This TCR beta chain came from a study of blood T cell repertoires in COVID-19. The wider study: COVID-19 samples collected from the United States, Italy and Spain covered acute and convalescent phases. PBMCs, B-cell-depleted T cells, or T cells provided the cDNA or gDNA that made up the material.

Germline V gene data show CDR1 as SGHAT and CDR2 as FQNNGV. The CDR3 totals 16 residues. V shed 7 bases and J shed 0 bases, with 19 bases lying between them. Enrolment of Seattle patients took place during active infection, and they were followed longitudinally. Authors' methods: Amplification of reference gene primers provided the estimated nucleated cell counts. The assay was immunoSEQ multiplex PCR, and TCRdb's table has in-frame clones only and misses some. The V and J calls and the clone size are those of that table, but D and trimming were determined from the DNA. The sample contains fewer than 200,000 clones, 87% of which appear only once.

This clonotype was sampled from a woman aged 70-85 years with COVID-19, enrolled during active disease. The material sequenced was peripheral blood. The V and J genes are TRBV11-2 and TRBJ2-7; tentatively, D is TRBD2 (5 bases). The CDR3: CASMGLRRTPSYEQYF. The CDR3 DNA reads TGTGCCAGCATGGGGTTGAGACGGACTCCCTCCTACGAGCAGTACTTC. The full variable domain, in which reference TRBV11-2 and TRBJ2-7 provide the parts outside the CDR3, is EAGVAQSPRYKIIEKRQSVAFWCNPISGHATLYWYQQILGQGPKLLIQFQNNGVVDDSQLPKDRFSAERLKGVDSTLKIQPAKLEDSAVYLCASMGLRRTPSYEQYFGPGTRLTVT.